The 2 T cell receptor beta chains presented below share a single source sample, sequenced in a study of Graves' ophthalmopathy and Graves' hyperthyroidism. Beta-chain TCR CDR3 regions were amplified from RNA transcripts. Investigators did first-round RT-PCR with HTBI primers, then second-round multiplex PCR. Each CDR3 protein gets one entry after TCRdb re-called the multiplex PCR reads with MiXCR. The sample has about 620,000 distinct CDR3 sequences; about a fifth are singletons. Sample: peripheral blood. The source of these receptors is a woman aged 18-30 years with stable Graves' hyperthyroidism. Some clones in this sample may be carry-over from other donors' samples.

This clonotype is a singleton in its sample. The J gene is TRBJ2-6, the V gene TRBV12-3 or TRBV12-4; TRBD1 matches 10 bases. The CDR3 is 17 amino acids. The ends lost 7 bases at V and 1 base at J; junction bases unmatched: 7. This chain's CDR3 is CASTRPGQGSGANVLTF. The CDR3 DNA is TGTGCCAGCACCCGACCGGGACAGGGGTCTGGGGCCAACGTCCTGACTTTC.

In its sample, this clonotype was seen many times. For the CDR3, the DNA is TGTGCCAGCAGTTTTTGGTCAGTCCCTGGAAACACCATATATTTT. The encoded protein is CASSFWSVPGNTIYF. The chain carries TRBV12-3 or TRBV12-4 and TRBJ1-3; D ambiguous. CDR3 length: 15 residues. Between the trimmed V and J ends, which lost 3 bases and 2 bases, there was a span of 11 bases.